The 22 T cell receptor beta chains given below trace back to one sample, sequenced in a study of CD8 T cells in Susac syndrome. After extraction with the RNeasy kit, about 0.45 to 1 ug of the RNA was reverse transcribed using random hexamers. Using its own MiXCR run on the immunoSEQ multiplex PCR reads, TCRdb lists one record per CDR3 protein. Here the sample spans about 150,000 distinct CDR3 sequences, about 96% being singletons. What was sequenced was CD4+ T cells from PBMCs. The receptors stem from a human donor with Susac syndrome.

V and J are TRBV29-1 and TRBJ2-6; 11 bases match TRBD1. Trimming cost V 7 bases and J 1 base; bases outside gene matches: 6. Germline V lookup: CDR1 SQVTM, CDR2 ANQGSEA. The CDR3 spans 16 residues. For the CDR3, the DNA is TGCAGCGCTGAGGGGACAGGGGGATCTGGGGCCAACGTCCTGACTTTC. The encoded protein is CSAEGTGGSGANVLTF.

The gene calls are TRBV30 and TRBJ1-2, with TRBD1 matching over 7 bases. The CDR3 consists of 13 residues. J gave up 2 bases and V 3 bases, and 3 bases lay outside the gene matches. The germline CDR1 and CDR2 sequences are GTSNPN and SVGIG (reference sequence). The CDR3 is CAWRGQRNYGYTF. Here the CDR3 DNA reads TGTGCCTGGAGGGGACAGAGAAACTATGGCTACACCTTC.

The rearrangement links TRBV12-3 or TRBV12-4 to TRBJ2-1; D is undetermined. The ends were cut back, 11 bases at V and 10 bases at J, with 6 bases in the middle. The CDR3 is 8 residues long. The CDR3 DNA follows: TGTGCCTCCGGGGAGCAGTTCTTC. As protein: CASGEQFF.

This clonotype came up once. This sequence joins TRBV5-6 and TRBJ1-1, with D unresolved. V lost 1 base, J lost 0 bases, and 10 bases lay in between. Germline-derived CDR1 and CDR2 are SGHDT and YYEEEE. This CDR3 contains 15 residues. CDR3 nucleotides: TGTGCCAGCAGCTTGAGGAGGAACTTGAACACTGAAGCTTTCTTT. It codes for CASSLRRNLNTEAFF.

This clonotype has just one count. The CDR3 is CASSYSRTGGGSPLHF. CDR3 nucleotides: TGTGCCAGCAGTTACTCGAGGACAGGGGGAGGTTCACCCCTCCACTTT. The chain employs TRBV6-5 and TRBJ1-6, with 10 bases that match TRBD1. The CDR3 contains 16 residues. V shed 0 bases, J shed 9 bases, and the junction held 5 bases outside the gene matches. Germline V lookup: CDR1 MNHEY, CDR2 SVGAGI.

The chain combines TRBV2 with TRBJ2-3; perhaps TRBD1 as D (6 bases). CDR1 and CDR2 (germline): SNHLY, FYNNEI. The CDR3 consists of 14 residues. V lost 10 bases, J lost 0 bases, and 14 bases lay in between. CDR3 sequence reads: CATSKGVSTDTQYF. The CDR3 nucleotides read TGTGCCACCTCGAAGGGGGTGAGCACAGATACGCAGTATTTT.

The chain recombines TRBV2 with TRBJ2-3, with 8 bases identical to TRBD2. J lost 5 bases, V lost 5 bases, and 6 bases had no gene match. CDR1 and CDR2 from the germline V gene are SNHLY and FYNNEI. This CDR3 has 14 amino acids. The CDR3 DNA is TGTGCCAGCAGTCCCCGGACTAGCCAAGATACGCAGTATTTT. Translating it yields CASSPRTSQDTQYF.

The gene calls are TRBV11-1 and TRBJ2-5; 7 bases align to TRBD2. The CDR3 runs to 15 residues. In germline, CDR1 is SGHAT, CDR2 FQDESV (reference sequence). Trimming at V came to 6 bases and at J to 2 bases, leaving 9 bases not matched to a gene. The CDR3 loop is CASSFASGTQETQYF. Written as DNA, the CDR3 is TGTGCCAGCAGTTTCGCCAGCGGGACGCAAGAGACCCAGTACTTC.

The CDR3 spells CASSYSALVGEQFF. CDR3 sequence (DNA): TGTGCCAGCAGTTACTCTGCGTTAGTGGGTGAGCAGTTCTTC. V gene TRBV6-2 or TRBV6-3 combines with J gene TRBJ2-1; D unresolved. The CDR3 is 14 amino acids. V lost 0 bases, J lost 9 bases, and 12 bases lay in between. Germline CDR1 and CDR2: MNHEY and SVGEGT.

CDR3: CASSQNRGTKDTQYF. The CDR3 coding sequence is TGCGCCAGCAGCCAAAACAGGGGTACAAAAGATACGCAGTATTTT. V is TRBV4-3 and J is TRBJ2-3, with 7 bases lining up with TRBD1. The length of the CDR3 is 15 residues. In germline, CDR1 is LGHNA, CDR2 YSLEER. J gave up 5 bases and V 2 bases, and 7 bases lay outside the gene matches.

This chain joins TRBV29-1 and TRBJ1-2; D might be TRBD1 (5 bases). Germline values: CDR1 SQVTM, CDR2 ANQGSEA. The CDR3 runs to 10 residues. CDR3 sequence: CAGADYGYTF. CDR3 bases: TGCGCCGGGGCGGACTATGGCTACACCTTC.

This clonotype came up a few times. CDR3 sequence: CASSSRSGNTIYF. The DNA for the CDR3 is TGTGCCAGCAGCTCCCGATCTGGAAACACCATATATTTT. The J gene is TRBJ1-3, the V gene TRBV11-2; D remains unclear. V was shortened by 4 bases and J by 1 base, with 5 bases between the two germline ends. CDR3 size: 13 residues. The germline gives CDR1 SGHAT, CDR2 FQNNGV.

The chain links TRBV20-1 to TRBJ2-5, with D possibly being TRBD1 or TRBD2 (6 bases each). V was trimmed by 5 bases and J by 2 bases, leaving 18 bases between them. CDR1 is DFQATT, CDR2 SNEGSKA, per germline (reference sequence). The CDR3 is 15 residues long. The CDR3 spells CSAAPGRGTQETQYF. The CDR3 nucleotides read TGCAGTGCTGCCCCGGGCCGGGGGACACAAGAGACCCAGTACTTC.

This chain links TRBV19 with TRBJ2-2, with D maybe TRBD1 (6 bases). Deletions cut 6 bases from V and 4 bases from J, with 18 bases between. CDR1 and CDR2 from the germline V gene are LNHDA and SQIVND (reference sequence). This CDR3 comprises 16 residues. DNA of the CDR3: TGTGCCAGTAGGGTTCCGGGACACTCGGGCACCGGGGAGCTGTTTTTT. Encoded protein: CASRVPGHSGTGELFF.

DNA for the CDR3: TGTGCCTGGAGTTTGACAGGGGAGACTGAAGCTTTCTTT. Its protein is CAWSLTGETEAFF. The chain couples TRBV30 to TRBJ1-1, with 8 bases matching TRBD1. The germline V gene encodes CDR1 GTSNPN and CDR2 SVGIG (reference sequence). Germline trimming cut 2 bases from V and 5 bases from J; bases unmatched to any gene: 4. The CDR3 extends over 13 amino acids.

This sequence joins TRBV3-1 and TRBJ2-5; D is possibly TRBD2 (5 bases). The germline V gene encodes CDR1 LGHDT and CDR2 YNNKEL (reference sequence). The CDR3 loop spans 14 amino acids. V lost 2 bases and J 5 bases, leaving 12 bases between the germline ends. The CDR3 here is CASSQRRAQETQYF. The CDR3, as DNA: TGTGCCAGCAGCCAAAGGCGGGCCCAGGAGACCCAGTACTTC.

V usage is TRBV14 and J usage is TRBJ2-1; 8 nucleotides line up with TRBD2. The V segment lost 8 bases and the J segment 9 bases; nucleotides outside the gene matches: 6. The CDR3 consists of 12 residues. CDR1 is SGHDN and CDR2 is FVKESK in the germline V gene. The CDR3 bases are TGTGCCAGCTCACGACTAGCGACTGAGCAGTTCTTC. Protein product: CASSRLATEQFF.

This chain joins TRBV2 and TRBJ2-3; TRBD2 matches 9 bases. J lost 4 bases, V lost 6 bases, and 11 bases had no gene match. The germline gives CDR1 SNHLY, CDR2 FYNNEI. The CDR3 length is 16 residues. CDR3 loop: CASRDRSGSLPDTQYF. DNA of the CDR3: TGTGCCAGCAGGGACCGTAGCGGGAGTCTCCCAGATACGCAGTATTTT.

V usage is TRBV24-1 and J usage is TRBJ2-5; D is unclear. This CDR3 has 14 residues. Germline values: CDR1 KGHDR, CDR2 SFDVKD. V was pared by 1 base and J by 3 bases, with 8 bases between. In DNA form, the CDR3 reads TGTGCCACCAGTGATTTCGACGGTGAAGAGACCCAGTACTTC. This translates into CATSDFDGEETQYF.

The J gene is TRBJ2-3, the V gene TRBV4-1; D is undetermined. In germline, CDR1 is MGHRA, CDR2 YSYEKL. Trimming stripped 1 base from V and 2 bases from J, with 19 bases between. The CDR3 loop spans 18 amino acids. CDR3 DNA: TGCGCCAGCAGCCAAGTGGGTCGAACAGCGATATCCACAGATACGCAGTATTTT. Its translation is CASSQVGRTAISTDTQYF.

V and J are TRBV2 and TRBJ2-3, with TRBD2 identical over 8 bases. CDR1 and CDR2 (germline): SNHLY, FYNNEI. The CDR3 length is 14 residues. The ends lost 3 bases at V and 6 bases at J; junction bases unmatched: 5. The CDR3 protein is CASSDRGGEDTQYF. DNA of the CDR3: TGTGCCAGCAGTGACCGGGGGGGCGAGGATACGCAGTATTTT.

The sample holds a few counts of this clonotype. This chain uses TRBV12-3 or TRBV12-4 with TRBJ1-1, with 8 bases fitting TRBD1. This CDR3 region has 13 residues. Trimming cost V 6 bases and J 1 base; bases outside gene matches: 1. The CDR3 coding sequence is TGTGCCAGCAGGGACAGGGAGAACACTGAAGCTTTCTTT. Protein: CASRDRENTEAFF.